This T cell receptor (beta chain) was profiled in a study of blood T cells in healthy people across ages. Study outcomes and limitations: Older age went with lower TCR beta diversity per million T cells, in a roughly linear way.

V shed 6 bases and J 2 bases; nucleotides not matched to a gene: 6. There are 13 residues in the CDR3. Germline CDR1 reads DFQATT; CDR2 reads SNEGSKA (reference sequence). Extraction of total RNA produced a minimum of 5.5 micrograms from each sample. Using a J-beta primer mix together with a sample-barcoded 5' primer, a second PCR was run for roughly 6 to 11 cycles. A template-switch adaptor containing 12 random nucleotides labeled each cDNA molecule. Paired-end reads containing CDR3 totaled no fewer than 2.5 million for each sample. TCRdb ran MiXCR on the 5' RACE reads and lists one entry per CDR3 protein. The table has 1.5 million to 2 million distinct CDR3 sequences, roughly 49% seen once. In the case of this clonotype: No antigen is known for it.

The chain uses TRBV20-1 and TRBJ1-2, with 7 bases identical to TRBD1. Sequencing input: blood. This receptor was obtained from a woman between 40 and 50 years old in good health. CDR3 DNA sequence: TGCAGTGCCGTGGCAGGGGGAAACTATGGCTACACCTTC. It yields the protein CSAVAGGNYGYTF.